This T cell receptor beta chain emerged from a study of siplizumab effects on memory and regulatory T cells. The ends were cut back, 7 bases at V and 5 bases at J, with 11 bases in the middle. Looked up from germline, CDR1 is SQVTM and CDR2 is ANQGSEA. The CDR3 extends over 11 amino acids. Comment on this clone: Its specificity is not known.

Sequenced by immunoSEQ multiplex PCR; TCRdb stores in-frame clones only, minus some. The data contain about 66,000 clones, roughly 97% of them singletons. Whole-study findings and limits: Tracing alloreactive clones into unstimulated subsets worked for only a minor fraction of them. Siplizumab significantly reduced alloreactive sequences traceable to unstimulated CD4+ memory cells. For siplizumab cultures, the suppressive function of their proliferating Tregs was not confirmed. Naive T cells appeared more varied than memory cells and looked like key alloresponse contributors.

The TCR originated in a human donor in good health. The V and J genes are TRBV29-1 and TRBJ1-1; D not resolved. Source material: naive CD8+ T cells sorted from blood. The CDR3 nucleotides are TGCAGCGGGAACGGGGTTACTGAAGCTTTCTTT. Its protein is CSGNGVTEAFF.